The present T cell receptor (beta chain) was sequenced within a study of T cell changes during pregnancy in multiple sclerosis. Deletions cut 0 bases from V and 4 bases from J, with 11 bases between. In germline, CDR1 is SGHRS, CDR2 YFSETQ. The CDR3 is made up of 16 amino acids. Sequencing was performed with immunoSEQ multiplex PCR; in TCRdb, only in-frame clones are kept and a portion is missing. The profile covers tens of thousands of clones, with around 90% appearing a single time and approximately 0.27% taken by the ten largest. The sample in question was CD4+ T cells from peripheral blood mononuclear cells, obtained in the second trimester of pregnancy. The source is a female donor with multiple sclerosis, enrolled in a pregnancy study. This chain uses TRBV5-1 with TRBJ1-6; D is uncertain. Written as DNA, the CDR3 is TGCGCCAGCAGCTTGGCGCCATCCAGATATAATTCACCCCTCCACTTT. Its translation is CASSLAPSRYNSPLHF.